This TCR beta chain was recovered during a study of cytomegalovirus exposure and HLA in healthy donors. The wider study: As released early, the data held around 80 million unique TCRs from HLA-typed donors. Regarding the study as a whole: Among TCR sequences, most were rare, though some public TCRs appeared in many donors.

In its sample, this clone was seen once. The antigen remains undetermined. Looked up from germline, CDR1 is MDHEN and CDR2 is SYDVKM. V shed 5 bases and J 6 bases; nucleotides not matched to a gene: 9. This CDR3 is built from 15 residues. PCR amplification relied on 60 Vbeta primers (plus 13 Jbeta primers). Under the authors' procedure: Counted up in a later analysis, unique TCR beta chains came to 65 million to 100 million, with around 12 million shared. TCRdb keeps only in-frame clones here, not all; method: immunoSEQ multiplex PCR. Clone size and V and J calls were adopted from that table, with D and trimming inferred from the DNA. The profile shows about 180,000 clones, 80% to 90% of them singletons. Donors had nominal health at sampling but likely had unrecorded immune exposures.

The chain is built from TRBV28 and TRBJ1-2; 10 bases agree with TRBD1. The sequence came from a male donor in good health and CMV-seronegative. Sequenced sample: PBMCs. CDR3 coding DNA: TGTGCCAGCAGTCCTCCGGGACAGGGGATACATGGCTACACCTTC. It specifies CASSPPGQGIHGYTF.